This T cell receptor beta chain was captured by sequencing in a study of blood T cell repertoires in COVID-19. Regarding this clone: Sequence at one end of the junction differs from germline and may be a read error.

Libraries were prepared by immunoSEQ multiplex PCR; TCRdb keeps only in-frame clonotypes and omits some of them. The profile shows roughly 300,000 clones, about 93% of them singletons. The germline V gene encodes CDR1 SSHAT and CDR2 FNYEAQ (reference sequence). This CDR3 spans 21 amino acids. This receptor was identified in a woman in her thirties who had recovered from COVID-19. Specimen: PBMCs or T cells enriched from blood (not recorded which). The gene calls are TRBV7-7 and TRBJ2-2; TRBD2 matches 12 bases. DNA of the CDR3: TGTGCTAGCAGCCCCCTGGAGGGACAGGGTGGACTAGCGGGATACACCGGGGAGCTGTTTTTT. This gives the protein CASSPLEGQGGLAGYTGELFF.